This entry lists 30 T cell receptor beta chains sequenced from one sample in a study of shared clonotypes between healthy human individuals. Method: immunoSEQ multiplex PCR; TCRdb's copy keeps in-frame clones and lacks some. The data contain under 1,100,000 clones, about 77% of them singletons. What was sequenced was memory CD4+ T cells sorted from blood. The subset here: CD45RA-negative fraction. The receptors shown here come from a man younger than 35 in good health.

The chain uses TRBV7-9 and TRBJ2-7; 9 bases are a match to TRBD2. The CDR3 is 15 residues long. The ends lost 5 bases at V and 5 bases at J; junction bases unmatched: 10. Germline assignment: CDR1 SEHNR and CDR2 FQNEAQ (reference sequence). CDR3 nucleotide sequence: TGTGCCAGCAGCCAGGGACTAGCCGTTCTGGACGAGCAGTACTTC. Translating gives CASSQGLAVLDEQYF.

The genes are TRBV7-2 and TRBJ2-2; unclear D gene. The CDR3 loop spans 15 amino acids. Trimming stripped 5 bases from V and 3 bases from J, with 13 bases between. CDR1 and CDR2 (germline): SGHTA, FQGNSA. The chain's CDR3 is CASSPAAVDTGELFF. The CDR3 nucleotides read TGTGCCAGCAGCCCGGCAGCAGTGGACACCGGGGAGCTGTTTTTT.

The rearrangement links TRBV5-4 to TRBJ2-1; no clear D. The ends were cut back, 4 bases at V and 0 bases at J, with 14 bases in the middle. Germline CDR1 and CDR2: SGHNT and YYREEE (reference sequence). The CDR3 consists of 16 residues. The CDR3 DNA reads as TGTGCCAGCAGCCCCCAGAGACAAAGCTCCTACAATGAGCAGTTCTTC. It specifies CASSPQRQSSYNEQFF.

This CDR3 reads CASSFAGENSPLHF. CDR3 bases: TGCGCCAGCAGCTTCGCAGGGGAGAATTCACCCCTCCACTTT. This chain joins TRBV5-1 and TRBJ1-6; D is possibly TRBD1 (6 bases). The germline V gene encodes CDR1 SGHRS and CDR2 YFSETQ. CDR3 length: 14 amino acids. V shed 2 bases and J shed 7 bases, with 10 bases lying between them.

CDR3 in amino acids: CASSQDYGQGETQYF. CDR3 bases: TGCGCCAGCAGCCAAGATTACGGACAGGGGGAGACCCAGTACTTC. The chain links TRBV4-3 to TRBJ2-5; TRBD1 matches 9 bases. Germline V gene sequence: CDR1 LGHNA, CDR2 YSLEER. The CDR3 is 15 residues long. The V segment lost 0 bases and the J segment 5 bases; nucleotides outside the gene matches: 4.

The CDR3: CASRGTGAGETQYF. The CDR3 DNA sequence: TGTGCCAGTCGAGGGACAGGGGCGGGGGAGACCCAGTACTTC. The chain couples TRBV19 to TRBJ2-5, with 10 bases aligning to TRBD1. The germline CDR1 and CDR2 sequences are LNHDA and SQIVND (reference sequence). This CDR3 region has 14 residues. The trim removed 8 bases at V and 5 bases at J, leaving 8 bases unmatched.

The rearrangement links TRBV7-2 to TRBJ2-1; D perhaps matches TRBD2 (5 bases). This CDR3 has 16 residues. CDR1 and CDR2 (germline): SGHTA, FQGNSA. Trimming cost V 1 base and J 9 bases, with 19 bases left between them. CDR3 loop: CASSLGVSVLSGEQFF. As DNA, the CDR3 is TGTGCCAGCAGCTTAGGGGTGTCGGTACTAAGCGGTGAGCAGTTCTTC. Full variable domain (missing parts from reference TRBV7-2 and TRBJ2-1): GAGVSQSPSNKVTEKGKDVELRCDPISGHTALYWYRQSLGQGLEFLIYFQGNSAPDKSGLPSDRFSAERTGGSVSTLTIQRTQQEDSAVYLCASSLGVSVLSGEQFFGPGTRLTVL.

This clone was recorded a few times. The CDR3 region has the DNA TGTGCCTGGAGTCGGGGGGCGGGTAGGGAGCAGTACTTC. It is translated as CAWSRGAGREQYF. This sequence joins TRBV30 and TRBJ2-7; possible D gene TRBD2, 7 bases. CDR3 length: 13 amino acids. Trimming cost V 2 bases and J 7 bases, with 15 bases left between them. CDR1 is GTSNPN and CDR2 is SVGIG in the germline V gene (reference sequence).

The J gene is TRBJ2-7, the V gene TRBV7-2, with a possible D match to TRBD1 (6 bases). Germline V CDR1 and CDR2: SGHTA, FQGNSA. Trimming stripped 0 bases from V and 0 bases from J, with 9 bases between. The CDR3 runs to 15 residues. This chain's CDR3 is CASSLATGFSYEQYF. CDR3 coding DNA: TGTGCCAGCAGCTTAGCCACAGGGTTCTCCTACGAGCAGTACTTC.

This chain joins TRBV7-6 and TRBJ2-5, with a tentative D call TRBD1 (6 bases). V lost 5 bases and J 4 bases, leaving 11 bases between the germline ends. The CDR3 spans 13 residues. Germline loops: CDR1 SGHVS, CDR2 FNYEAQ. In nucleotides, the CDR3 is TGTGCCAGCAGCGGAACAGGGACAGAGACCCAGTACTTC. Translating it yields CASSGTGTETQYF.

The chain has TRBV5-1 and TRBJ1-4; D is ambiguous. The germline CDR1 and CDR2 sequences are SGHRS and YFSETQ. Trimming took off 1 base at V and 7 bases at J, with 14 bases between the two ends. This CDR3 is 15 amino acids long. CDR3 bases: TGCGCCAGCAGCTTGTCGGAGAGCAGAGGTGAAAAACTGTTTTTT. As protein: CASSLSESRGEKLFF.

The V call is TRBV25-1, the J call TRBJ2-7; unclear D gene. Germline assignment: CDR1 MGHDK and CDR2 SYGVNS. This CDR3 has 15 amino acids. V was clipped by 3 bases and J by 0 bases, with 12 bases between them. The CDR3 spells CASSDGSRSSYEQYF. The CDR3 bases are TGTGCCAGCAGTGATGGGTCCAGGAGCTCCTACGAGCAGTACTTC.

The rearrangement joins TRBV14 to TRBJ2-2; D gene unclear. The V and J ends lost 5 bases and 3 bases respectively, with 7 bases between them. The CDR3 length is 13 residues. Looked up from germline, CDR1 is SGHDN and CDR2 is FVKESK. CDR3 coding DNA: TGTGCCAGCAGCTTCGTCGACACCGGGGAGCTGTTTTTT. This codes for CASSFVDTGELFF. Drawing the rest from reference TRBV14 and TRBJ2-2, the complete variable domain is EAGVTQFPSHSVIEKGQTVTLRCDPISGHDNLYWYRRVMGKEIKFLLHFVKESKQDESGMPNNRFLAERTGGTYSTLKVQPAELEDSGVYFCASSFVDTGELFFGEGSRLTVL.

Here the CDR3 DNA reads TGTGCCAGCAGCTTTGGACTAGCGGGGATAGGCGAGCAGTTCTTC. Its protein is CASSFGLAGIGEQFF. This chain connects TRBV6-5 to TRBJ2-1, with 12 bases identical to TRBD2. This CDR3 region has 15 residues. Germline CDR1 is MNHEY and CDR2 is SVGAGI. The V gene end was trimmed by 6 bases and the J gene end by 10 bases; junction bases not matched to a gene: 10.

This chain uses TRBV28 with TRBJ2-1; 8 nucleotides agree with TRBD2. The CDR3 has 16 amino acids. With V trimmed by 6 bases and J by 9 bases, 16 bases remained unmatched. CDR1 and CDR2 (germline): MDHEN, SYDVKM. In DNA form, the CDR3 reads TGTGCCAGCAGCCGCACGGGGCGGGGGGCCTTCGGTGAGCAGTTCTTC. Amino acids: CASSRTGRGAFGEQFF. The whole variable domain, filled in from reference TRBV28 and TRBJ2-1, reads DVKVTQSSRYLVKRTGEKVFLECVQDMDHENMFWYRQDPGLGLRLIYFSYDVKMKEKGDIPEGYSVSREKKERFSLILESASTNQTSMYLCASSRTGRGAFGEQFFGPGTRLTVL.

This sequence joins TRBV21-1 and TRBJ2-7; the table's D call of TRBD2 was not tested on the DNA. TRBV21-1 constitutes a pseudogene. The CDR3 runs to 21 residues. Written as DNA, the CDR3 is TGTGCCAGCAGCAACCTTCTTCCGGGACTAGAGGCCTTGTGGGGAGTAGACGAGCAGTACTTC. It is translated as CASSNLLPGLEALWGVDEQYF.

This clone occurred a few times. This sequence joins TRBV30 and TRBJ2-5; no firm D call. The J call may be faulty, since TRBJ2-7 better matches the DNA end. The length of the CDR3 is 13 residues. The germline CDR1 and CDR2 sequences are GTSNPN and SVGIG (reference sequence). CDR3 region: CAWKTRAYYEQYF. CDR3 bases: TGTGCCTGGAAGACACGGGCCTACTACGAGCAGTACTTC.

In this sample, this clone turned up a few times. The rearrangement links TRBV6-1 to TRBJ2-7; perhaps TRBD1 as D (6 bases). This CDR3 spans 11 amino acids. Germline V gene sequence: CDR1 MNHNS, CDR2 SASEGT. V lost 4 bases, J lost 6 bases, and 7 bases lay in between. Here the CDR3 DNA reads TGTGCCAGCAGTGTACAGGGCGAGCAGTACTTC. It codes for CASSVQGEQYF.

The count of this clone is one. The rearrangement joins TRBV19 to TRBJ1-2; 7 bases fit TRBD1. V dropped 6 bases and J dropped 3; count of bases not matched to a gene: 4. CDR3 length: 13 residues. Germline CDR1 LNHDA, CDR2 SQIVND (reference sequence). CDR3: CASRTGVDYGYTF. Written as DNA, the CDR3 is TGTGCCAGTAGAACAGGGGTTGACTATGGCTACACCTTC.

J is TRBJ2-7 and V is TRBV5-1, with 7 positions matching TRBD1. Trimming removed 2 bases from V and 3 bases from J; junction bases left unmatched: 8. This CDR3 comprises 15 residues. Germline values: CDR1 SGHRS, CDR2 YFSETQ. CDR3 DNA sequence: TGCGCCAGCAGCTTAGGACAGGCCTCCCTCTACGAGCAGTACTTC. Translated, it gives CASSLGQASLYEQYF. Full variable domain (missing parts from reference TRBV5-1 and TRBJ2-7): KAGVTQTPRYLIKTRGQQVTLSCSPISGHRSVSWYQQTPGQGLQFLFEYFSETQRNKGNFPGRFSGRQFSNSRSEMNVSTLELGDSALYLCASSLGQASLYEQYFGPGTRLTVT.

V is TRBV6-5 and J is TRBJ2-7; tentatively, D is TRBD2 (7 bases). CDR1 MNHEY and CDR2 SVGAGI come from the germline V gene. This CDR3 has 15 residues. V lost 2 bases, J lost 4 bases, and 15 bases lay in between. The CDR3: CASSYKGGQIYEQYF. The DNA of the CDR3 is TGTGCCAGCAGTTACAAGGGGGGGCAAATTTACGAGCAGTACTTC.

This sequence joins TRBV11-2 and TRBJ2-5, with D maybe TRBD1 (5 bases). The CDR3 consists of 14 residues. The germline gives CDR1 SGHAT, CDR2 FQNNGV. V shed 5 bases and J shed 4 bases, with 14 bases lying between them. The CDR3 reads CASSRSGAGETQYF. For the CDR3, the DNA is TGTGCCAGCAGCCGTAGTGGGGCAGGAGAGACCCAGTACTTC.

The chain carries TRBV7-8 and TRBJ2-3, with TRBD2 matching over 9 bases. This CDR3 has 14 residues. Germline CDR1 SGHVS, CDR2 FQNEAQ. Unmatched junction bases numbered 1, after V lost 4 bases and J lost 2 bases. DNA for the CDR3: TGTGCCAGCAGCTCTAGCGGGGACACAGATACGCAGTATTTT. The encoded protein is CASSSSGDTDTQYF.

V gene TRBV11-2 combines with J gene TRBJ2-7, with D possibly being TRBD1 (6 bases). Germline loops: CDR1 SGHAT, CDR2 FQNNGV. This CDR3 contains 16 residues. Trimming stripped 3 bases from V and 0 bases from J, with 15 bases between. CDR3 loop: CASSLLTGLSSYEQYF. CDR3 nucleotides: TGTGCCAGCAGCTTGCTGACAGGCCTAAGCTCCTACGAGCAGTACTTC.

The J gene is TRBJ2-1, the V gene TRBV5-1; D not certain. Trimming took 0 bases from V and 3 from J, leaving 7 bases between them. The CDR3 consists of 14 residues. Germline CDR1 SGHRS, CDR2 YFSETQ. CDR3 sequence: CASSLDGFYNEQFF. In DNA, the CDR3 is TGCGCCAGCAGCTTGGACGGATTCTACAATGAGCAGTTCTTC.

J is TRBJ2-7 and V is TRBV5-1; D gene uncertain. Trimming took 0 bases from V and 5 from J, leaving 15 bases between them. Per germline, CDR1 SGHRS and CDR2 YFSETQ. This CDR3 spans 15 amino acids. The CDR3 DNA reads TGCGCCAGCAGCTTGGGTTCCGAACCCCTCCACGAGCAGTACTTC. Translated: CASSLGSEPLHEQYF.

The chain carries TRBV7-2 and TRBJ2-3, with D possibly matching TRBD1 (6 bases). The CDR3 has 14 residues. CDR1 SGHTA and CDR2 FQGNSA come from the germline V gene. The V and J ends lost 3 bases and 2 bases respectively, with 9 bases between them. CDR3 nucleotide sequence: TGTGCCAGCAGCTTTCCAGGGGTCACAGATACGCAGTATTTT. The encoded protein is CASSFPGVTDTQYF.

The V call is TRBV5-1, the J call TRBJ2-7, with D unresolved. The germline V gene has CDR1 SGHRS and CDR2 YFSETQ. Trimming cost V 2 bases and J 4 bases, with 10 bases left between them. CDR3 length: 13 residues. The CDR3, as DNA: TGCGCCAGCAGCTTTTTAGGTGGGTACGAGCAGTACTTC. The encoded protein is CASSFLGGYEQYF.

V and J are TRBV27 and TRBJ1-2; weak D call: TRBD1 (5 bases). With 5 bases removed from V and 2 bases from J, the gap between germline ends came to 12 bases. Looked up from germline, CDR1 is MNHEY and CDR2 is SMNVEV (reference sequence). This CDR3 region has 14 residues. CDR3 nucleotides: TGTGCCAGCAGTCCAGGGACGCGAAACTATGGCTACACCTTC. Translated: CASSPGTRNYGYTF.

The J gene is TRBJ2-4, the V gene TRBV6-1, with TRBD2 matching 9 bases. CDR3 length equals 16 residues. The germline CDR1 and CDR2 sequences are MNHNS and SASEGT. The trim removed 4 bases at V and 0 bases at J, leaving 4 bases unmatched. CDR3 bases: TGTGCCAGCAGTGGGCTAGCGGGACTAGCCAAAAACATTCAGTACTTC. Translation: CASSGLAGLAKNIQYF.